Following are 16 T cell receptor beta chains from one sample sequenced in a study of T-cell memory formation after mild COVID-19. Each CDR3 protein gets one entry after TCRdb re-called the 5' RACE reads with MiXCR. In the table there are about 160,000 distinct CDR3 sequences, roughly 30% of which are singletons. The specimen sequenced was PBMCs or a T cell subset sorted from them (not recorded which). Receptors were obtained from an adult woman who had mild COVID-19 (a few samples of this study predate the infection). Cell type and time point are not known.

This sequence joins TRBV5-6 and TRBJ2-3, with D possibly matching TRBD1 (5 bases). In germline, CDR1 is SGHDT, CDR2 YYEEEE. The CDR3 loop spans 15 amino acids. Deletions cut 2 bases from V and 0 bases from J, with 10 bases between. The CDR3 sequence: CASSLTGASTDTQYF. In DNA form, the CDR3 reads TGTGCCAGCAGCTTAACAGGAGCTAGCACAGATACGCAGTATTTT.

The rearrangement joins TRBV11-2 to TRBJ2-1; 9 bases are shared with TRBD2. V dropped 6 bases and J dropped 5; count of bases not matched to a gene: 8. Germline-derived CDR1 and CDR2 are SGHAT and FQNNGV. The CDR3 is 15 amino acids. This CDR3 is CASRSIAGVHNEQFF. CDR3 nucleotides: TGTGCCAGCAGGTCGATAGCGGGAGTCCACAATGAGCAGTTCTTC.

The gene calls are TRBV9 and TRBJ1-3, with TRBD1 matching 7 bases. Germline-derived CDR1 and CDR2 are SGDLS and YYNGEE. V trimming: 0 bases; J trimming: 2 bases; junction bases outside the gene matches: 2. The CDR3 is 15 residues long. The CDR3 coding sequence is TGTGCCAGCAGCGTAGATGGGACAGCTGGAAACACCATATATTTT. Protein product: CASSVDGTAGNTIYF.

The chain has TRBV12-3 or TRBV12-4 and TRBJ1-5; D gene ambiguous. Deletions cut 0 bases from V and 7 bases from J, with 10 bases between. The CDR3 is 14 residues long. The CDR3 region is CASSLARAPQPQHF. The CDR3 DNA reads as TGTGCCAGCAGTTTAGCCCGGGCGCCACAGCCCCAGCATTTT.

The chain has TRBV7-3 and TRBJ1-5; unclear D gene. Trimming took off 5 bases at V and 2 bases at J, with 16 bases between the two ends. This CDR3 has 16 amino acids. CDR1 SGHTA and CDR2 FQGTGA come from the germline V gene. The CDR3 nucleotides are TGTGCCAGCAGCCAAGCCGGGGAAATGCGCAATCAGCCCCAGCATTTT. Its protein is CASSQAGEMRNQPQHF.

This clonotype has just a few counts. The chain recombines TRBV27 with TRBJ1-2; D is uncertain. Trimming shortened V by 6 bases and J by 4 bases, and 15 bases separated the two germline ends. Germline V gives CDR1 MNHEY, CDR2 SMNVEV (reference sequence). This CDR3 comprises 14 residues. CDR3 residues: CASRGLGDSYGYTF. In DNA form, the CDR3 reads TGTGCCAGCAGGGGCCTCGGGGATAGCTATGGCTACACCTTC.

The V gene is TRBV11-3, the J gene TRBJ2-1; D is unclear. Trimming removed 5 bases at V and 5 bases at J, with 16 bases between. In germline, CDR1 is SGHNT, CDR2 YENEEA. There are 15 residues in the CDR3. Here the CDR3 reads CASSPTSGLNNEQFF. In nucleotides, the CDR3 is TGTGCCAGCAGCCCCACCTCCGGTCTCAACAATGAGCAGTTCTTC.

The chain employs TRBV11-2 and TRBJ2-1; 11 nucleotides line up with TRBD2. Germline CDR1 reads SGHAT; CDR2 reads FQNNGV. CDR3 length: 14 residues. Germline trimming cut 5 bases from V and 9 bases from J; bases unmatched to any gene: 6. CDR3 residues: CASSTPGLAVEQFF. In DNA, the CDR3 is TGTGCCAGCAGCACACCGGGACTAGCGGTTGAGCAGTTCTTC.

CDR3 residues: CASSFSARDTQYF. For the CDR3, the DNA is TGTGCCAGCAGCTTCTCGGCCCGAGATACGCAGTATTTT. The rearrangement uses TRBV5-6 and TRBJ2-3; D is undetermined. Trimming took 2 bases from V and 5 from J, leaving 9 bases between them. The length of the CDR3 is 13 residues. Germline V gives CDR1 SGHDT, CDR2 YYEEEE.

This clonotype was counted a few times. The chain has TRBV11-2 and TRBJ1-1; 7 bases agree with TRBD1. This CDR3 has 14 amino acids. The J segment lost 1 base and the V segment lost 5 bases, leaving 4 bases of the junction unmatched. CDR1 is SGHAT and CDR2 is FQNNGV in the germline V gene. The CDR3 sequence is CASSPRDRNTEAFF. The CDR3 DNA is TGTGCCAGCAGCCCCCGGGACAGGAACACTGAAGCTTTCTTT.

This clonotype was counted a few times. V usage is TRBV24-1 and J usage is TRBJ1-5; 9 bases are a match to TRBD1. From germline, CDR1 is KGHDR and CDR2 SFDVKD. The junction had 8 bases not matched to a gene; V was cut back by 12 bases and J by 6 bases. This CDR3 has 13 residues. CDR3 sequence reads: CAASTGGFQPQHF. CDR3 DNA: TGTGCCGCCTCGACAGGGGGTTTTCAGCCCCAGCATTTT.

This chain joins TRBV5-1 and TRBJ1-2, with TRBD1 matching 8 bases. CDR3 length: 15 amino acids. Losses at the gene ends were 6 bases for V and 4 bases for J; bases not matched to a gene: 11. The V gene's germline CDR1 is SGHRS and CDR2 YFSETQ. This CDR3 is CASTPGTGLFYGYTF. DNA of the CDR3: TGCGCCAGCACCCCCGGGACAGGCCTGTTCTATGGCTACACCTTC.

The V and J genes are TRBV20-1 and TRBJ1-5; 10 nucleotides line up with TRBD1. Germline V lookup: CDR1 DFQATT, CDR2 SNEGSKA (reference sequence). V shed 2 bases, J shed 4 bases, and the junction held 5 bases outside the gene matches. The CDR3 totals 15 residues. The CDR3 is CSARSGQGTNQPQHF. DNA for the CDR3: TGCAGTGCTAGATCGGGACAGGGGACGAATCAGCCCCAGCATTTT.

V and J are TRBV27 and TRBJ2-2; D is unclear. CDR1 and CDR2 (germline): MNHEY, SMNVEV (reference sequence). V was pared by 0 bases and J by 5 bases, with 10 bases between. The CDR3 spans 15 residues. CDR3 DNA: TGTGCCAGCAGTTTATCAAGGGTTGGGACCGGGGAGCTGTTTTTT. This codes for CASSLSRVGTGELFF.

The chain has TRBV7-9 and TRBJ2-5; possibly TRBD1 or TRBD2 for D (5 bases each). Looked up from germline, CDR1 is SEHNR and CDR2 is FQNEAQ (reference sequence). Trimming took 6 bases from V and 3 from J, leaving 17 bases between them. CDR3 size: 15 residues. The chain's CDR3 is CASSGTDVWEETQYF. The DNA for the CDR3 is TGTGCCAGCAGTGGGACGGACGTATGGGAAGAGACCCAGTACTTC.

The chain couples TRBV30 to TRBJ1-5; no firm D call. The CDR3 consists of 14 residues. V gave up 0 bases and J gave up 0 bases, with 6 bases separating them. Germline CDR1 reads GTSNPN; CDR2 reads SVGIG (reference sequence). The CDR3 nucleotides read TGTGCCTGGAGTGTACTTTATAGCAATCAGCCCCAGCATTTT. Encoded protein: CAWSVLYSNQPQHF.